These 20 T cell receptor beta chains were all obtained from the same sample, sequenced in a study of T cells expressing NK-cell markers. TCRdb reprocessed the 5' RACE reads and reports one entry per CDR3 protein, with no DNA. Here the sample table reports 400,000 to 500,000 distinct CDR3 sequences. Sequencing used blood T cells: a sorted CD56 or NKG2C T cell subset, CD4+ or CD8+ T cells, or bulk PBMC T cells (not recorded which). The receptors come from a woman between 18 and 70 years old in good health.

This chain connects TRBV11-2 to TRBJ2-1; TCRdb designates TRBD2, a call that cannot be tested without DNA. In germline, CDR1 is SGHAT, CDR2 FQNNGV. CDR3 size: 14 residues. CDR3 amino acids: CASSLSGQKGEQFF. Drawing the rest from reference TRBV11-2 and TRBJ2-1, the complete variable domain is EAGVAQSPRYKIIEKRQSVAFWCNPISGHATLYWYQQILGQGPKLLIQFQNNGVVDDSQLPKDRFSAERLKGVDSTLKIQPAKLEDSAVYLCASSLSGQKGEQFFGPGTRLTVL.

The CDR3 sequence: CASRRDTGNTGELFF. The chain combines TRBV28 with TRBJ2-2; TCRdb outputs TRBD1, but without DNA this stays unchecked. Germline V CDR1 and CDR2: MDHEN, SYDVKM. This CDR3 comprises 15 residues. The full variable domain, its missing parts supplied by reference TRBV28 and TRBJ2-2, is DVKVTQSSRYLVKRTGEKVFLECVQDMDHENMFWYRQDPGLGLRLIYFSYDVKMKEKGDIPEGYSVSREKKERFSLILESASTNQTSMYLCASRRDTGNTGELFFGEGSRLTVL.

V gene TRBV20-1 combines with J gene TRBJ2-1; TCRdb gives TRBD1 as the D gene, but with no DNA this cannot be confirmed. The CDR3 length is 16 residues. Germline V CDR1 and CDR2: DFQATT, SNEGSKA (reference sequence). The chain's CDR3 is CSAHSSLADSHNEQFF.

The V call is TRBV3-1, the J call TRBJ2-3. Looked up from germline, CDR1 is LGHDT and CDR2 is YNNKEL (reference sequence). The CDR3 runs to 13 residues. CDR3 amino acids: CASSQTRWDTQYF.

V usage is TRBV6-1 and J usage is TRBJ2-7. CDR1 and CDR2 (germline): MNHNS, SASEGT. The CDR3 is made up of 14 amino acids. This CDR3 is CASSRIIGEYEQYF.

This chain uses TRBV29-1 with TRBJ2-1. The CDR3 has 15 amino acids. Per germline, CDR1 SQVTM and CDR2 ANQGSEA. The CDR3 protein is CSVEANRDSYNEQFF.

This sequence joins TRBV11-2 and TRBJ2-2; TCRdb returns TRBD1, unconfirmable since there is no DNA. Germline V gene lookup returns CDR1 SGHAT and CDR2 FQNNGV. This CDR3 has 15 amino acids. The CDR3 loop is CASSLDPGRAGELFF.

The chain is built from TRBV11-2 and TRBJ2-5; TCRdb returns TRBD2, unconfirmable since there is no DNA. The CDR3 covers 15 residues. Germline V gene lookup returns CDR1 SGHAT and CDR2 FQNNGV. CDR3 sequence reads: CASSLGLAGMETQYF.

This chain joins TRBV10-2 and TRBJ2-1; checking the TCRdb D call of TRBD1 is not possible without DNA. Germline values: CDR1 WSHSY, CDR2 SAAADI. The length of the CDR3 is 16 residues. Here the CDR3 reads CASSDRDRGLYNEQFF.

The chain has TRBV6-5 and TRBJ2-3. The CDR3 is made up of 12 amino acids. CDR1 MNHEY and CDR2 SVGAGI come from the germline V gene. CDR3: CASSTSLNTQYF.

The rearrangement uses TRBV20-1 and TRBJ2-6; TCRdb outputs TRBD1, but without DNA this stays unchecked. The CDR3 has 19 amino acids. CDR1 is DFQATT, CDR2 SNEGSKA, per germline (reference sequence). CDR3 loop: CSARGATGLLGSGANVLTF.

This chain uses TRBV7-9 with TRBJ1-4; TCRdb proposes TRBD1, but this gene call is untestable without DNA. CDR1 and CDR2 from the germline V gene are SEHNR and FQNEAQ (reference sequence). The CDR3 has 12 residues. CDR3 sequence: CASATVTGRLFF.

The chain is built from TRBV19 and TRBJ2-7; TCRdb designates TRBD1, a call that cannot be tested without DNA. The CDR3 length is 15 residues. Germline V gives CDR1 LNHDA, CDR2 SQIVND (reference sequence). The CDR3 is CASSIDRTLTYEQYF.

The chain uses TRBV5-1 and TRBJ1-1. Germline V gives CDR1 SGHRS, CDR2 YFSETQ. There are 14 residues in the CDR3. The CDR3 loop reads CASSLFDGNTEAFF.

The CDR3 sequence: CASMGQGVSPLHF. V usage is TRBV5-6 and J usage is TRBJ1-6; TCRdb picks TRBD1, but there is no DNA to check that call. The germline V gene has CDR1 SGHDT and CDR2 YYEEEE. This CDR3 comprises 13 residues.

The rearrangement uses TRBV20-1 and TRBJ1-3; TCRdb returns TRBD1, unconfirmable since there is no DNA. Germline lookup yields CDR1 DFQATT and CDR2 SNEGSKA (reference sequence). This CDR3 is built from 14 residues. CDR3: CSAQTGSSGNTIYF.

This chain joins TRBV19 and TRBJ1-5. CDR3 length equals 14 residues. Germline V gene lookup returns CDR1 LNHDA and CDR2 SQIVND (reference sequence). The CDR3 protein is CASSIGALIQPQHF.

This chain connects TRBV7-2 to TRBJ2-1; lacking DNA, the TRBD1 call made by TCRdb goes unchecked. The CDR3 loop spans 15 amino acids. Germline V gene lookup returns CDR1 SGHTA and CDR2 FQGNSA. The CDR3 spells CASSSPHYSYNEQFF.

The chain uses TRBV15 and TRBJ2-3; the TCRdb call, TRBD2, lacks DNA for checking. Germline CDR1 LNHNV, CDR2 YYDKDF (reference sequence). The CDR3 is made up of 16 amino acids. CDR3 residues: CATSRDLAGGGDTQYF.

The V call is TRBV7-3, the J call TRBJ2-5; TCRdb indicates TRBD2, and absent DNA this call remains unverified. Germline V gene lookup returns CDR1 SGHTA and CDR2 FQGTGA. This CDR3 region has 17 residues. CDR3 loop: CASSFPGVAGGEETQYF.